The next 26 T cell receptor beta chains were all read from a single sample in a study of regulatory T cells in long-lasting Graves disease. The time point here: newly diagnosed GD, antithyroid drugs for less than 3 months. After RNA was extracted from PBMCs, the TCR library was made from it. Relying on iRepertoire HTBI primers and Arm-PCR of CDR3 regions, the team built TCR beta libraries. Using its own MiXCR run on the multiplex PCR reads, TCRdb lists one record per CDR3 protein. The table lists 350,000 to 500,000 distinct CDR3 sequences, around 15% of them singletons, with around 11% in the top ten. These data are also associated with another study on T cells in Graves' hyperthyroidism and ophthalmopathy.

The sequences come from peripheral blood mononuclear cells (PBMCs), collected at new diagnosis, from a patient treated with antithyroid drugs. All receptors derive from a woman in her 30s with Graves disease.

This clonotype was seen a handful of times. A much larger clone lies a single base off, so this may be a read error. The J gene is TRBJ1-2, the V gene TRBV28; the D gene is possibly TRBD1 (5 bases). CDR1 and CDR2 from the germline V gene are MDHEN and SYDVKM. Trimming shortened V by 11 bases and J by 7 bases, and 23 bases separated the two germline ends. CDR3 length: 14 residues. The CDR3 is CAGNAFGGVVGYTF. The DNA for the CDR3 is TGTGCCGGCAATGCTTTTGGAGGGGTCGTTGGCTACACCTTC.

Written as DNA, the CDR3 is TGCAGTGCTAGAGATCCTCCTTTGGGAGAGACCCAGTACTTC. It specifies CSARDPPLGETQYF. The chain couples TRBV20-1 to TRBJ2-5; D uncertain. V was cut by 0 bases and J by 4 bases, with 12 bases left in between. CDR3 length: 14 residues. Germline CDR1 and CDR2: DFQATT and SNEGSKA (reference sequence).

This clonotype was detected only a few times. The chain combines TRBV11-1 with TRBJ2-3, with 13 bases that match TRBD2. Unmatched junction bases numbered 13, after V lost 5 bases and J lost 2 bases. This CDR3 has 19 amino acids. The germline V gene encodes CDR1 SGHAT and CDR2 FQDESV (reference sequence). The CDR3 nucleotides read TGTGCCAGCAGCCCACTACCCCCTGGGACTAGCGGGACCACAGATACGCAGTATTTT. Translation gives CASSPLPPGTSGTTDTQYF.

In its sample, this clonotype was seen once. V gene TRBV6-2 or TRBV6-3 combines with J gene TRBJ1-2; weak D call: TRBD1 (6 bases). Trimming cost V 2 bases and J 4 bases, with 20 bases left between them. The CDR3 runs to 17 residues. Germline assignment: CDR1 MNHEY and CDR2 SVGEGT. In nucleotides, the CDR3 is TGTGCCAGCAGTTACACGGGAGGGGGGGGCGCGATCTATGGCTACACCTTC. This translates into CASSYTGGGGAIYGYTF.

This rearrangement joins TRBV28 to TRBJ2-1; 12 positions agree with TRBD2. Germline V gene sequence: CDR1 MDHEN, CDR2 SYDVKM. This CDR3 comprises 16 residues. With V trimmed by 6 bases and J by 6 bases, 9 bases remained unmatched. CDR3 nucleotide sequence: TGTGCCAGCAGCCGGGGGCGACTAGCGGGAGCCAATGAGCAGTTCTTC. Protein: CASSRGRLAGANEQFF.

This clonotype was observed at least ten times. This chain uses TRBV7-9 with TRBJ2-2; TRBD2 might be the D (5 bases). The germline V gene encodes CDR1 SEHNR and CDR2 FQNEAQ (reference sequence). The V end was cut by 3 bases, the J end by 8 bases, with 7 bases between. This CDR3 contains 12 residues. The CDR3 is CASSLPGGELFF. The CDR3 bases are TGTGCCAGCAGCTTGCCGGGGGGGGAGCTGTTTTTT.

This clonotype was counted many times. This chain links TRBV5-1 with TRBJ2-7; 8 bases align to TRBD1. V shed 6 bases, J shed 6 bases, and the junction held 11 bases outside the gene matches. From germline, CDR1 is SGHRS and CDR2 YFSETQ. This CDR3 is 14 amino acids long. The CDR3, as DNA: TGCGCCAGCAACATCCGGACAGGGCGCGGCGAGCAGTACTTC. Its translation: CASNIRTGRGEQYF.

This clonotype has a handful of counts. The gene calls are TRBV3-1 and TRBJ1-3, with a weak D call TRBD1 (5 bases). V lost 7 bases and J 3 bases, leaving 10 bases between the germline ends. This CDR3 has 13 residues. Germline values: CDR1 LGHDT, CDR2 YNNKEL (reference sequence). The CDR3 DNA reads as TGTGCCAGCACCCGGGGACTTGGAAACACCATATATTTT. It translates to CASTRGLGNTIYF.

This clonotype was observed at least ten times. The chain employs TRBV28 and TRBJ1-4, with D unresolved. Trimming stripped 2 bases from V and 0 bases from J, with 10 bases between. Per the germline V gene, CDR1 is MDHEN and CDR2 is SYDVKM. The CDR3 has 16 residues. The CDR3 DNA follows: TGTGCCAGCAGTTTAGCCGGGAGTGCAACTAATGAAAAACTGTTTTTT. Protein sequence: CASSLAGSATNEKLFF.

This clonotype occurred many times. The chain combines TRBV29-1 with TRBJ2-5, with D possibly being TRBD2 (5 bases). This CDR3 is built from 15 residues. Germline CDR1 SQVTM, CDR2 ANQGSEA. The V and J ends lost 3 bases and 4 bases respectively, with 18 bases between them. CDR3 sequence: CSVESLRGLRETQYF. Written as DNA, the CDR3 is TGCAGCGTTGAGTCGCTGCGCGGGTTACGAGAGACCCAGTACTTC.

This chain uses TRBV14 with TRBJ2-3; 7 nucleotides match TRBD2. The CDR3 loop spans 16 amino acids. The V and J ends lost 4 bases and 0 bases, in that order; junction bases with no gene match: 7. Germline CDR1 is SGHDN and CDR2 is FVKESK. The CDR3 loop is CASSRRLAVSTDTQYF. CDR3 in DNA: TGTGCCAGCAGCCGACGACTAGCTGTAAGCACAGATACGCAGTATTTT.

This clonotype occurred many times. This CDR3 reads CSARAASGSPDTQYF. CDR3 DNA: TGCAGTGCTAGAGCTGCCAGCGGGAGCCCAGATACGCAGTATTTT. The rearrangement joins TRBV20-1 to TRBJ2-3; the match to TRBD2 covers 8 bases. Germline V lookup: CDR1 DFQATT, CDR2 SNEGSKA (reference sequence). The CDR3 is 15 residues long. V gave up 1 base and J gave up 4 bases; unmatched junction bases: 7.

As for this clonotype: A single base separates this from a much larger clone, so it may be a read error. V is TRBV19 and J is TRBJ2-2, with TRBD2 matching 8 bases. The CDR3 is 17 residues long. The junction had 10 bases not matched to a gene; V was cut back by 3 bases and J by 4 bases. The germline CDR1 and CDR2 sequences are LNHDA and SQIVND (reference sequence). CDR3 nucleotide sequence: TGTGCCAGTAGTATTGGGACTAGTTCTGGGTCCACCGGGGAGCTGTTTTTT. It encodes CASSIGTSSGSTGELFF.

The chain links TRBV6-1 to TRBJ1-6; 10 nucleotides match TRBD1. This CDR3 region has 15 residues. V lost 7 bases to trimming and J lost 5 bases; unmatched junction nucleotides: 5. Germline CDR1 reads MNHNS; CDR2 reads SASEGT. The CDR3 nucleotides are TGTGCCAGCAATCGACAGGGGGCGGATAATTCACCCCTCCACTTT. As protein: CASNRQGADNSPLHF.

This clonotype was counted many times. This CDR3 is CSAKGDEQYF. DNA of the CDR3: TGCAGTGCTAAAGGGGACGAGCAGTACTTC. This chain links TRBV20-1 with TRBJ2-7; perhaps TRBD1 as D (5 bases). Germline-derived CDR1 and CDR2 are DFQATT and SNEGSKA (reference sequence). The CDR3 totals 10 residues. The V end was cut by 4 bases, the J end by 5 bases, with 6 bases between.

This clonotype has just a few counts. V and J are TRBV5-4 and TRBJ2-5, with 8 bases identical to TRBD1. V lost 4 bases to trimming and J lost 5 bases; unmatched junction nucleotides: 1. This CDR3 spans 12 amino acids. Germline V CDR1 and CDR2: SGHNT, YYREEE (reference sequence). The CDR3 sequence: CASSNRGETQYF. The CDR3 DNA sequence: TGTGCCAGCAGCAACAGGGGGGAGACCCAGTACTTC. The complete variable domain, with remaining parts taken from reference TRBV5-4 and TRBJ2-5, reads ETGVTQSPTHLIKTRGQQVTLRCSSQSGHNTVSWYQQALGQGPQFIFQYYREEENGRGNFPPRFSGLQFPNYSSELNVNALELDDSALYLCASSNRGETQYFGPGTRLLVL.

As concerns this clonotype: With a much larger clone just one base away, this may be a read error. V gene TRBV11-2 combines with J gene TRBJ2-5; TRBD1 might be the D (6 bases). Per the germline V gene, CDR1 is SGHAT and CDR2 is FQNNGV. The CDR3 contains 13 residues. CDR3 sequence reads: CANSRTAQETQYF. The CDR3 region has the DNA TGTGCCAACAGCCGGACAGCGCAAGAGACCCAGTACTTC.

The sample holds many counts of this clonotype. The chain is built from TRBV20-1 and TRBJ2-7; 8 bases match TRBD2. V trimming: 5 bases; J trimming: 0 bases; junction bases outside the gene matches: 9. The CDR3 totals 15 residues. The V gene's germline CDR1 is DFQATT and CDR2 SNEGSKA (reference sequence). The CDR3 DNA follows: TGCAGTGCTCGGAGTTCCGGGACTAGCTCCTACGAGCAGTACTTC. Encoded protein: CSARSSGTSSYEQYF.

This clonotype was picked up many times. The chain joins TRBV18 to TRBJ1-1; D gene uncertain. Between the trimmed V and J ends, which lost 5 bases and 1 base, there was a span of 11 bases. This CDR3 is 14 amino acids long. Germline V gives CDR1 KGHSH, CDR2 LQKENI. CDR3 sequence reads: CASSGRTENTEAFF. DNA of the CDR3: TGTGCCAGCTCAGGCCGGACGGAGAACACTGAAGCTTTCTTT.

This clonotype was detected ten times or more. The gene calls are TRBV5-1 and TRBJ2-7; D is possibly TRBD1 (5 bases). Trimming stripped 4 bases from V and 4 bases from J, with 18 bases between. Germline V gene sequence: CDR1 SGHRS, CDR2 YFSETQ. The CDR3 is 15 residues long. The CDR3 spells CASSGAPTAAYEQYF. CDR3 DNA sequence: TGCGCCAGCAGCGGGGCTCCCACAGCCGCATACGAGCAGTACTTC. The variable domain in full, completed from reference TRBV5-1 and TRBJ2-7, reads KAGVTQTPRYLIKTRGQQVTLSCSPISGHRSVSWYQQTPGQGLQFLFEYFSETQRNKGNFPGRFSGRQFSNSRSEMNVSTLELGDSALYLCASSGAPTAAYEQYFGPGTRLTVT.

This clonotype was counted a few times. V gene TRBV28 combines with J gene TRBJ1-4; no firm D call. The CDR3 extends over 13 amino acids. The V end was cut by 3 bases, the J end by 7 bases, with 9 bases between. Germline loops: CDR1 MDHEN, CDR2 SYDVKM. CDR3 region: CASSFAIFEKLFF. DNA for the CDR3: TGTGCCAGCAGTTTCGCGATATTTGAAAAACTGTTTTTT. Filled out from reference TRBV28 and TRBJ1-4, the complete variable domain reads DVKVTQSSRYLVKRTGEKVFLECVQDMDHENMFWYRQDPGLGLRLIYFSYDVKMKEKGDIPEGYSVSREKKERFSLILESASTNQTSMYLCASSFAIFEKLFFGSGTQLSVL.

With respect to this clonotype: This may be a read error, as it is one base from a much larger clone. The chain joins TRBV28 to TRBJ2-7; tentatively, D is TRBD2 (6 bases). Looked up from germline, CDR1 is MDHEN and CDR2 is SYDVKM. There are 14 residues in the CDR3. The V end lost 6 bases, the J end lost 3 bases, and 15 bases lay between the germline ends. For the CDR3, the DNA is TGTGCCAGCAGCGCGGGACCCAACCTCTACGAGCAGTACTTC. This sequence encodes CASSAGPNLYEQYF.

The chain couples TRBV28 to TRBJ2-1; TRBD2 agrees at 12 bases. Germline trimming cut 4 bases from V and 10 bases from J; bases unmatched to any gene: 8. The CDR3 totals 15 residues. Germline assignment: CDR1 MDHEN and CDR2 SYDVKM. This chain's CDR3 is CASSSRLAGAREQFF. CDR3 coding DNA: TGTGCCAGCAGTTCGAGACTAGCGGGAGCTCGGGAGCAGTTCTTC.

CDR3 amino acids: CASSEPGQGKAGELFF. CDR3 nucleotide sequence: TGTGCCAGCAGCGAGCCGGGACAGGGGAAGGCCGGGGAGCTGTTTTTT. The chain has TRBV25-1 and TRBJ2-2, with TRBD1 matching over 10 bases. Germline trimming cut 6 bases from V and 6 bases from J; bases unmatched to any gene: 10. The length of the CDR3 is 16 residues. Germline V gene sequence: CDR1 MGHDK, CDR2 SYGVNS.

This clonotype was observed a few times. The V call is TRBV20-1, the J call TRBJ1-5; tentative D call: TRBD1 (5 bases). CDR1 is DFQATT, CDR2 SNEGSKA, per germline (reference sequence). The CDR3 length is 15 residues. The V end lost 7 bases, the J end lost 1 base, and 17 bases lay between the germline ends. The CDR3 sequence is CSVDAGAESNQPQHF. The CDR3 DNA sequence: TGCAGTGTAGATGCCGGGGCCGAGAGCAATCAGCCCCAGCATTTT.

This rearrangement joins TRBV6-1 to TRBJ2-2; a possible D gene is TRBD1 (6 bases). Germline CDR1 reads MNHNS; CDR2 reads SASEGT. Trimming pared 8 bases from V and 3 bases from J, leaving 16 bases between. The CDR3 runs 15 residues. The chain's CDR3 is CASRVRDTHTGELFF. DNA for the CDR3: TGTGCCAGCCGGGTCCGGGACACCCACACCGGGGAGCTGTTTTTT.